The TCR beta chain under discussion was sequenced for a study of cytomegalovirus exposure and HLA in healthy donors. About the research overall: Earlier findings included 117 million unique TCR beta sequences obtained from about 179 million T cells.

This CDR3 has 17 residues. Germline lookup yields CDR1 KGHSH and CDR2 LQKENI. Trimming cost V 2 bases and J 2 bases, with 15 bases left between them. Study-level findings and limits: Later analysis demonstrated an association between a missense DCLRE1C variant and TCR beta V- and J-gene trimming. Several of the most significant clusters appeared, in a later analysis, to be linked to common viral pathogens. Some highly shared sequence variants likely arose as a pipeline artifact.

A word on this clone: Its matching antigen is unknown.

Both 60 Vbeta primers and 13 Jbeta primers went into the PCR. The table came from immunoSEQ multiplex PCR; TCRdb's copy has only in-frame clones and leaves some out. The data show roughly 230,000 clones, around 90% seen once. The sample comprised PBMCs. The chain has TRBV18 and TRBJ2-2, with D maybe TRBD2 (5 bases). This clonotype was sampled from a girl aged 2 to 9 in good health and CMV-seronegative. This CDR3 is CASSPKSGNINTGELFF. As DNA, the CDR3 is TGTGCCAGCTCACCAAAAAGCGGAAACATAAACACCGGGGAGCTGTTTTTT. The complete variable domain, with remaining parts taken from reference TRBV18 and TRBJ2-2, reads NAGVMQNPRHLVRRRGQEARLRCSPMKGHSHVYWYRQLPEEGLKFMVYLQKENIIDESGMPKERFSAEFPKEGPSILRIQQVVRGDSAAYFCASSPKSGNINTGELFFGEGSRLTVL.